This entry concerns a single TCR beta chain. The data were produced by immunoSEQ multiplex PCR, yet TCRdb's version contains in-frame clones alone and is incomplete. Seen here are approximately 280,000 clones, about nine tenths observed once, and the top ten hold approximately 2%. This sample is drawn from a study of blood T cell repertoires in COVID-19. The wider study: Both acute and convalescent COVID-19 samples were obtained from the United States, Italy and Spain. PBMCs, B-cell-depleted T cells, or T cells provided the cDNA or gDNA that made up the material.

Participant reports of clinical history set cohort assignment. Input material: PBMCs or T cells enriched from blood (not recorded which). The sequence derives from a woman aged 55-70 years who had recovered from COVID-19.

DNA for the CDR3: TGTGCCAGCAGGAGGGATAGCAATCAGCCCCAGCATTTT. Protein sequence: CASRRDSNQPQHF. This chain uses TRBV6-5 with TRBJ1-5; D not certain. Per germline, CDR1 MNHEY and CDR2 SVGAGI. The CDR3 has 13 residues. The V end lost 6 bases, the J end lost 0 bases, and 6 bases lay between the germline ends.